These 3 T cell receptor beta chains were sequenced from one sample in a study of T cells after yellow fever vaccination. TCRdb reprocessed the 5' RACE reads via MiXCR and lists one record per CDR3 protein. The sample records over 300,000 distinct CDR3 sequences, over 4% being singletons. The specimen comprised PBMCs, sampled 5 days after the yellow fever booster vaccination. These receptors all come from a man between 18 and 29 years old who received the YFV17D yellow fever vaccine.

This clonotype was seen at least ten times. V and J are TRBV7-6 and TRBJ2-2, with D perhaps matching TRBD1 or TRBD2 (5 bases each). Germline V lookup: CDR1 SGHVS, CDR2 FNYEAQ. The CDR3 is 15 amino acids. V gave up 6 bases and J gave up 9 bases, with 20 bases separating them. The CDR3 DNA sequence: TGTGCCAGCAGTCTCCCGGGGCGAACACTACGGGAGCTGTTTTTT. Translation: CASSLPGRTLRELFF.

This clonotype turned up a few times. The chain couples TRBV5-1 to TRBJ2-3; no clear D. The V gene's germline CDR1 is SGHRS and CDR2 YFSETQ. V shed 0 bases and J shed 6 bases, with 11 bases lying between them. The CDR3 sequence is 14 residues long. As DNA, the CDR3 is TGCGCCAGCAGCTTGGTTCTCGGCTCGGATACGCAGTATTTT. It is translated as CASSLVLGSDTQYF.

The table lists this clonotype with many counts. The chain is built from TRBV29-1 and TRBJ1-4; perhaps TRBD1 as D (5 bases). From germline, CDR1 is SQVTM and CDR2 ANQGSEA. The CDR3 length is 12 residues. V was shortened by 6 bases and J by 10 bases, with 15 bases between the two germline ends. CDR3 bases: TGCAGCGTGAAGCAGGGTTCCGGAAAACTGTTTTTT. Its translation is CSVKQGSGKLFF.